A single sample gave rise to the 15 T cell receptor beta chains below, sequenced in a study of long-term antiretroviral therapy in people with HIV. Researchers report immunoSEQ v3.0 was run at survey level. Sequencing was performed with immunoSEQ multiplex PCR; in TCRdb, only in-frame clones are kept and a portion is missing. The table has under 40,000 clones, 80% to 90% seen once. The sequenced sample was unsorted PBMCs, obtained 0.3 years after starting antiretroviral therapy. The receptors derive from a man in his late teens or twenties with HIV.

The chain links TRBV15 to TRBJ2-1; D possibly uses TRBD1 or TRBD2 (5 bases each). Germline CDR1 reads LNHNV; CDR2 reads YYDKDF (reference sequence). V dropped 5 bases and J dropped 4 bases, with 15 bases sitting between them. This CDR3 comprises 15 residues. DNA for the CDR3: TGTGCCACCAGCCCCCCCCCGGGGACGTACAATGAGCAGTTCTTC. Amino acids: CATSPPPGTYNEQFF.

In DNA form, the CDR3 reads TGTGCCAGCAGCGTAGAAGGTGGACAGCCCCAGCATTTT. Translation gives CASSVEGGQPQHF. The chain couples TRBV9 to TRBJ1-5; D not certain. Germline V CDR1 and CDR2: SGDLS, YYNGEE. This CDR3 has 13 amino acids. Trimming pared 0 bases from V and 7 bases from J, leaving 8 bases between.

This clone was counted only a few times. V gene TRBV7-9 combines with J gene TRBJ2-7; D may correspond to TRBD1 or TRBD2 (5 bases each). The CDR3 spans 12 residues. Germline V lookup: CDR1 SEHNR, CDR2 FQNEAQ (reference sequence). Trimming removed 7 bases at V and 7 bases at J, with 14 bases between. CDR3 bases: TGTGCCAGCACGGGATCAGGGAAAGAGCAGTACTTC. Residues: CASTGSGKEQYF.

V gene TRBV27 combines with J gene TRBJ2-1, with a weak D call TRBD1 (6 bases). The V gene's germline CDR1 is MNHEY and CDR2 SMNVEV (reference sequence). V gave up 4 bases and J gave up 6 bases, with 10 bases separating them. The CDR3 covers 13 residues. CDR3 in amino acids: CASSSQQGNEQFF. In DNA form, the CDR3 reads TGTGCCAGCAGTTCCCAACAGGGCAATGAGCAGTTCTTC.

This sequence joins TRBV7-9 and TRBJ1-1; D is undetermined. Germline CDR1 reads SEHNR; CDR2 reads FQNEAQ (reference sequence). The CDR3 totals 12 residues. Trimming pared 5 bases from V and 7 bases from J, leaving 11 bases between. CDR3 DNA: TGTGCCAGCAGCCAGGACCGCAGTGAAGCTTTCTTT. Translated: CASSQDRSEAFF.

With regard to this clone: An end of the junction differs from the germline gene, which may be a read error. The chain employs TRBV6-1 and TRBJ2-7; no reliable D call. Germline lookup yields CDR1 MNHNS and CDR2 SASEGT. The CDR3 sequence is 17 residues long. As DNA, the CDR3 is TGTGCCAGCAGGGAAGTTACAGAACCCTTTCGGTTTTACGAGCAGTACTTC. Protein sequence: CASREVTEPFRFYEQYF.

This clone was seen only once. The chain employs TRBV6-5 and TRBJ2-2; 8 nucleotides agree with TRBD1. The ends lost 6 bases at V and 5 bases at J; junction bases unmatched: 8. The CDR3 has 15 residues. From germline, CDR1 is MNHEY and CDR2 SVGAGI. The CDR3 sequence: CASRQGGGETGELFF. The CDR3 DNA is TGTGCCAGCAGACAGGGGGGCGGGGAGACCGGGGAGCTGTTTTTT.

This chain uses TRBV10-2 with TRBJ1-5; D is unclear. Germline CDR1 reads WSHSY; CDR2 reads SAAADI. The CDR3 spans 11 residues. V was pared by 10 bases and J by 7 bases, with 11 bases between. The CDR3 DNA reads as TGCGCCACCGGCTTCGCACAGCCCCAGCATTTT. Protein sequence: CATGFAQPQHF.

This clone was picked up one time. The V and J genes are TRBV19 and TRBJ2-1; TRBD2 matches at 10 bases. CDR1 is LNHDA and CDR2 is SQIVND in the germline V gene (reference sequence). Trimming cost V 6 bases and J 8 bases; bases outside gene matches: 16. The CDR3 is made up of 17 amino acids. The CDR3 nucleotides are TGTGCCAGTAGCCCAAGGGAGCGGGAGGGCCGAGGATATGAGCAGTTCTTC. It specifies CASSPREREGRGYEQFF.

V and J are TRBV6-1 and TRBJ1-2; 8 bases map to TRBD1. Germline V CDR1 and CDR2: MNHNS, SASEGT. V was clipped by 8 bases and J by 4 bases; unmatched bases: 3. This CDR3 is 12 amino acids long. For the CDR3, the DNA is TGTGCCAGCGGACAGGGTGCCTATGGCTACACCTTC. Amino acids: CASGQGAYGYTF.

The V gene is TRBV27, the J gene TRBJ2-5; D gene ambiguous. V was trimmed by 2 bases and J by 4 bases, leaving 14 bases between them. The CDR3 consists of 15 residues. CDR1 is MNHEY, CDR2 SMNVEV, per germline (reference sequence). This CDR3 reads CASSLGVRRIETQYF. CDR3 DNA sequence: TGTGCCAGCAGTTTAGGGGTCAGGCGGATAGAGACCCAGTACTTC.

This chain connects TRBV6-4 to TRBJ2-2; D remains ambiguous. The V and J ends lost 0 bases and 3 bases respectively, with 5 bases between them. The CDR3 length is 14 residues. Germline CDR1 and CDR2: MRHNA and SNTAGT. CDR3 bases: TGTGCCAGCAGTGACTCTGAGTACACCGGGGAGCTGTTTTTT. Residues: CASSDSEYTGELFF.

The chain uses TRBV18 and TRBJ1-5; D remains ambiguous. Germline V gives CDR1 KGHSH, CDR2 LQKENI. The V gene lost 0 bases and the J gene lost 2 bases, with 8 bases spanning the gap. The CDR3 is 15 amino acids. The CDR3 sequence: CASSPPGLGNQPQHF. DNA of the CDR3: TGTGCCAGCTCACCACCCGGGTTGGGCAATCAGCCCCAGCATTTT.

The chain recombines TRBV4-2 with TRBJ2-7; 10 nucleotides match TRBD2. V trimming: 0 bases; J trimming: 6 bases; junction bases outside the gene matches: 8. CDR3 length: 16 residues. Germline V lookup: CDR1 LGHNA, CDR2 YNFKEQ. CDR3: CASSQDYLAGVREQYF. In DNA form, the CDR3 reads TGTGCCAGCAGCCAAGACTATCTAGCGGGAGTGCGCGAGCAGTACTTC.

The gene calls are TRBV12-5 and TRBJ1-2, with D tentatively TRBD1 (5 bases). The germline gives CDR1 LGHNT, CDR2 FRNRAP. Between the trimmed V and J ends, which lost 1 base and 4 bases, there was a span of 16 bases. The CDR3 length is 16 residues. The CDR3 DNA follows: TGTGCTAGTGGTTTGGATCGGGGGGAGGTGGTCTATGGCTACACCTTC. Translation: CASGLDRGEVVYGYTF.